This T cell receptor (beta chain) was identified during a study of metastatic and nonmetastatic thyroid tumors (dated by TCRdb to the early 2020s). A note on the overall study: Repertoires were compared across peripheral blood and tumor or nodule tissue samples from malignant and benign thyroid patients.

No treatment had been received by any patient before thyroid surgery. Using T-cell receptor beta sequencing, the study looked back at clinical samples from patients collected from about 2011 to 2019. Spanning cysteine to phenylalanine, the CDR3 consists of 12 amino acids. The retained sequence is limited to the CDR3, 36 bases, with the frame set at the first base. Deletion took 4 bases off V and 5 bases off J, with a span of 8 bases between the germline ends. From a lookup of the germline V gene, CDR1 and CDR2 are MNHNS and SASEGT. Summary of the overall study and its limitations: In both blood and tumor samples, TCR beta diversity was reported to be significantly higher in malignant tumors than in benign nodules.

On this clone: Its antigen is currently not known. Per-base quality was not reported, and no clone a single base away is much larger than it.

The receptor library was made with PCR. For sequencing, an Illumina HiSeq 4000 was employed. The TCR beta-chain CDR3 region of each patient was profiled by high-throughput sequencing. From the authors' description of their analysis: Drawing on CDR3 differences between clinicopathological groups, the researchers built a classifier meant to tell apart patients with distant-metastatic papillary thyroid cancer. The Shannon index was used to assess repertoire diversity, and the Morisita-Horn index was used to assess tumor-blood repertoire similarity. In TCRdb, the public reads were trimmed at Q25 with fastp and aligned with MiXCR, with productive beta chains retained. TCRdb assigned the V and J calls; the authors' analysis was not used. The sample table shows under 15,000 clones, and around 31% are seen once. The ten largest clones add up to roughly 12% of the sample.

The sequence links TRBV6-1 to TRBJ2-5; the D gene cannot be resolved reliably. Sequencing was done on a sample of tumor tissue. The TCR comes from a female donor with papillary thyroid cancer or a benign thyroid nodule (not recorded which). Some clones in this sample may be carry-over from other donors' samples. At the DNA level, the sequence is TGTGCCAGCAGTGCAGGAAAGGAGACCCAGTACTTC. This sequence encodes CASSAGKETQYF.